These T cell receptor beta chains were read from a single sample in a study of Graves' ophthalmopathy and Graves' hyperthyroidism. TCRdb recomputed calls from the multiplex PCR reads with MiXCR, one row per CDR3 protein. The sample shows hundreds of thousands of distinct CDR3 sequences, about two fifths of them seen only once. Sequencing input: peripheral blood. The receptors were gathered from an adult man with Graves' ophthalmopathy. The CDR3 runs from the conserved cysteine through the conserved F or W. Each record gives: D gene, V gene, J gene, CDR3 length, clone size, CDR3 protein, CDR3 DNA. D genes are given only for firm matches. A clone size is listed for some rows: how often the clone was seen (once, few, many), or a class if it is expanded.

D gene: NA; V gene: TRBV5-1; J gene: TRBJ2-2; CDR3 length: 15; clone size: NA; CDR3 protein: CASRNRQSNTGELFF; CDR3 DNA: TGCGCCAGCCGGAACCGACAGTCGAACACCGGGGAGCTGTTTTTT
D gene: TRBD2; V gene: TRBV4-1; J gene: TRBJ2-7; CDR3 length: 18; clone size: NA; CDR3 protein: CASSRVLAGGRKTYEQYF; CDR3 DNA: TGCGCCAGCAGCCGCGTACTAGCGGGAGGGCGGAAAACCTACGAGCAGTACTTC
D gene: TRBD1; V gene: TRBV20-1; J gene: TRBJ2-3; CDR3 length: 15; clone size: NA; CDR3 protein: CSARSGTGIADTQYF; CDR3 DNA: TGCAGTGCTAGGTCTGGGACAGGGATCGCAGATACGCAGTATTTT
D gene: TRBD2; V gene: TRBV9; J gene: TRBJ2-7; CDR3 length: 14; clone size: NA; CDR3 protein: CASSPRGGFYEQYF; CDR3 DNA: TGTGCCAGCAGCCCCCGGGGAGGGTTTTACGAGCAGTACTTC
D gene: TRBD1; V gene: TRBV29-1; J gene: TRBJ1-3; CDR3 length: 10; clone size: few; CDR3 protein: CSVEVAGQGF; CDR3 DNA: TGCAGCGTTGAAGTCGCTGGACAGGGTTTT
D gene: NA; V gene: TRBV25-1; J gene: TRBJ1-5; CDR3 length: 13; clone size: NA; CDR3 protein: CASPSNRNQPQHF; CDR3 DNA: TGTGCCAGCCCCTCGAACCGCAATCAGCCCCAGCATTTT
D gene: NA; V gene: TRBV9; J gene: TRBJ1-6; CDR3 length: 14; clone size: NA; CDR3 protein: CASAPGRAASPLHF; CDR3 DNA: TGTGCCAGCGCCCCGGGACGGGCGGCTTCACCCCTCCACTTT
D gene: NA; V gene: TRBV4-2; J gene: TRBJ1-1; CDR3 length: 15; clone size: NA; CDR3 protein: CASSQGGARVTEAFF; CDR3 DNA: TGTGCCAGCAGCCAAGGGGGGGCCAGAGTCACTGAAGCTTTCTTT
D gene: NA; V gene: TRBV7-8; J gene: TRBJ2-7; CDR3 length: 14; clone size: NA; CDR3 protein: CASSLETGSYEQYF; CDR3 DNA: TGTGCCAGCAGCTTAGAGACGGGGTCCTACGAGCAGTACTTC
D gene: NA; V gene: TRBV7-7; J gene: TRBJ2-5; CDR3 length: 15; clone size: many; CDR3 protein: CASSPQGRAGETQYF; CDR3 DNA: TGTGCTAGCAGCCCCCAGGGAAGGGCTGGGGAGACCCAGTACTTC
D gene: NA; V gene: TRBV4-2; J gene: TRBJ2-7; CDR3 length: 16; clone size: few; CDR3 protein: CASSQVSGRPSYEQYF; CDR3 DNA: TGTGCCAGCAGCCAAGTCTCGGGGAGGCCCTCCTACGAGCAGTACTTC
D gene: TRBD2; V gene: TRBV7-2; J gene: TRBJ2-7; CDR3 length: 17; clone size: many; CDR3 protein: CASSRSGSGLAGGEQYF; CDR3 DNA: TGTGCCAGCAGCCGAAGCGGCTCCGGACTAGCGGGGGGCGAGCAGTACTTC
D gene: NA; V gene: TRBV25-1; J gene: TRBJ2-1; CDR3 length: 16; clone size: NA; CDR3 protein: CASSATRRPGTDTQFF; CDR3 DNA: TGTGCCAGCAGTGCCACCCGGAGGCCCGGAACAGATACGCAGTTCTTC
D gene: NA; V gene: TRBV7-6; J gene: TRBJ2-2; CDR3 length: 13; clone size: few; CDR3 protein: CASSQDLTGELFF; CDR3 DNA: TGCGCCAGCAGCCAAGATCTGACCGGGGAGCTGTTTTTT
D gene: TRBD2; V gene: TRBV9; J gene: TRBJ2-7; CDR3 length: 17; clone size: NA; CDR3 protein: CASSQDGGLAGGRRQYF; CDR3 DNA: TGCGCCAGCAGCCAAGATGGGGGCCTAGCGGGAGGGCGAAGGCAGTACTTC
D gene: NA; V gene: TRBV6-5; J gene: TRBJ2-5; CDR3 length: 15; clone size: many; CDR3 protein: CASSYSQHPQETQYF; CDR3 DNA: TGTGCCAGCAGTTACTCGCAACACCCCCAAGAGACCCAGTACTTC
D gene: NA; V gene: TRBV15; J gene: TRBJ2-5; CDR3 length: 13; clone size: many; CDR3 protein: CATSRGGSETQYF; CDR3 DNA: TGTGCCACCAGCAGAGGTGGTAGCGAGACCCAGTACTTC
D gene: NA; V gene: TRBV5-5; J gene: TRBJ2-7; CDR3 length: 12; clone size: many; CDR3 protein: CASSAGHYEQYF; CDR3 DNA: TGTGCCAGCAGTGCGGGGCACTACGAGCAGTACTTC
D gene: TRBD1; V gene: TRBV5-5; J gene: TRBJ1-2; CDR3 length: 15; clone size: few; CDR3 protein: CASSLPPGQNYGYTF; CDR3 DNA: TGTGCCAGCAGCCTCCCCCCGGGACAGAACTATGGCTACACCTTC
D gene: NA; V gene: TRBV5-8; J gene: TRBJ2-7; CDR3 length: 15; clone size: NA; CDR3 protein: CASSLNLGQTYEQYF; CDR3 DNA: TGTGCCAGCAGCTTGAACCTCGGGCAGACCTACGAGCAGTACTTC
D gene: TRBD2; V gene: TRBV5-4; J gene: TRBJ2-7; CDR3 length: 15; clone size: few; CDR3 protein: CASSSGLAGALEQYF; CDR3 DNA: TGTGCCAGCAGCTCCGGACTAGCGGGAGCACTCGAGCAGTACTTC